The 11 T cell receptor beta chains below come from one sample, sequenced in a study of early stage breast cancer tumors. Data came from immunoSEQ multiplex PCR; TCRdb stores just in-frame clones and leaves some out. Of 69,000 or so clones in the sample, 65% to 85% were seen once. Specimen: blood. The receptors originated from a person between 35 and 49 years old with breast cancer.

The J gene is TRBJ2-1, the V gene TRBV28, with 7 bases matching TRBD1. This CDR3 spans 13 amino acids. Losses at the gene ends were 5 bases for V and 6 bases for J; bases not matched to a gene: 4. Per germline, CDR1 MDHEN and CDR2 SYDVKM. The CDR3 DNA sequence: TGTGCCAGCAGTCCCCGGACAGGCAATGAGCAGTTCTTC. Translation: CASSPRTGNEQFF.

As DNA, the CDR3 is TGCGCCAGCCAAAGGAATAGCGGGAGTGGTTTAGATACGCAGTATTTT. The encoded protein is CASQRNSGSGLDTQYF. The chain couples TRBV4-1 to TRBJ2-3; TRBD2 matches at 9 bases. CDR1 MGHRA and CDR2 YSYEKL come from the germline V gene. This CDR3 spans 16 amino acids. After removal of 8 bases from V and 5 bases from J, the junction contained 14 bases not matched to a gene.

The genes are TRBV27 and TRBJ2-7, with 7 nucleotides matching TRBD1. The germline CDR1 and CDR2 sequences are MNHEY and SMNVEV (reference sequence). The CDR3 has 15 residues. Trimming cost V 5 bases and J 0 bases; bases outside gene matches: 7. This CDR3 reads CASSPSQGFSYEQYF. In DNA form, the CDR3 reads TGTGCCAGCAGTCCTTCACAGGGGTTCTCCTACGAGCAGTACTTC.

The chain recombines TRBV10-3 with TRBJ1-3; 9 positions agree with TRBD1. CDR1 is ENHRY and CDR2 is SYGVKD in the germline V gene. CDR3 size: 15 residues. With 7 bases clipped from V and 3 bases from J, the junction kept 7 bases outside the gene matches. The CDR3 DNA reads TGTGCCATCAACCCACAGGGGGCCGGTGGAAACACCATATATTTT. This translates into CAINPQGAGGNTIYF.

The chain employs TRBV27 and TRBJ2-7; D not certain. The CDR3 has 13 amino acids. Germline V gene data show CDR1 as MNHEY and CDR2 as SMNVEV (reference sequence). Deletions cut 2 bases from V and 5 bases from J, with 10 bases between. This chain's CDR3 is CASSLMGWDEQYF. In nucleotides, the CDR3 is TGTGCCAGCAGTTTAATGGGTTGGGACGAGCAGTACTTC.

In this sample, this clone turned up a few times. This rearrangement joins TRBV19 to TRBJ1-3, with a possible D match to TRBD1 (6 bases). V lost 4 bases, J lost 0 bases, and 10 bases lay in between. The CDR3 sequence is 15 residues long. CDR1 is LNHDA and CDR2 is SQIVND in the germline V gene (reference sequence). The CDR3 nucleotides read TGTGCCAGTAGTAGAAACAGGGACTCTGGAAACACCATATATTTT. The encoded protein is CASSRNRDSGNTIYF. Based on the CDR3 plus reference TRBV19 and TRBJ1-3, the full variable domain is DGGITQSPKYLFRKEGQNVTLSCEQNLNHDAMYWYRQDPGQGLRLIYYSQIVNDFQKGDIAEGYSVSREKKESFPLTVTSAQKNPTAFYLCASSRNRDSGNTIYFGEGSWLTVV.

The chain has TRBV27 and TRBJ1-1; D might be TRBD1 (5 bases). This CDR3 spans 11 amino acids. Germline CDR1 reads MNHEY; CDR2 reads SMNVEV (reference sequence). V lost 3 bases, J lost 9 bases, and 8 bases lay in between. CDR3 residues: CASSFRQKAFF. In DNA form, the CDR3 reads TGTGCCAGCAGTTTCAGACAGAAAGCTTTCTTT.

This chain connects TRBV18 to TRBJ2-1; 9 bases agree with TRBD1. Trimming at V came to 3 bases and at J to 4 bases, leaving 7 bases not matched to a gene. Germline V gene data show CDR1 as KGHSH and CDR2 as LQKENI. The CDR3 consists of 16 residues. The CDR3 sequence: CASSPPGTGSYNEQFF. The CDR3 DNA sequence: TGTGCCAGCTCACCTCCCGGGACAGGGTCGTACAATGAGCAGTTCTTC.

This clone appeared a single time. The chain links TRBV19 to TRBJ2-1; D is unclear. Trimming removed 3 bases at V and 10 bases at J, with 13 bases between. The CDR3 runs 13 residues. Germline lookup yields CDR1 LNHDA and CDR2 SQIVND (reference sequence). CDR3 loop: CASSIIPAQEQFF. CDR3 bases: TGTGCCAGTAGTATCATCCCAGCACAAGAGCAGTTCTTC.

The V call is TRBV7-3, the J call TRBJ1-5, with unresolved D. The germline V gene encodes CDR1 SGHTA and CDR2 FQGTGA. The CDR3 runs to 13 residues. V dropped 5 bases and J dropped 3 bases, with 8 bases sitting between them. The CDR3: CASSETINQPQHF. The CDR3 DNA sequence: TGTGCCAGCAGCGAAACGATCAATCAGCCCCAGCATTTT.

The CDR3 loop reads CASSLDDRTLGTDTQYF. CDR3 nucleotides: TGTGCCAGCAGCTTAGACGACAGGACTTTAGGCACAGATACGCAGTATTTT. The V and J genes are TRBV7-8 and TRBJ2-3; tentative D call: TRBD1 (6 bases). CDR1 SGHVS and CDR2 FQNEAQ come from the germline V gene. The CDR3 contains 17 residues. Trimming stripped 1 base from V and 1 base from J, with 15 bases between. Supplemented by reference TRBV7-8 and TRBJ2-3, the full variable domain reads GAGVSQSPRYKVAKRGQDVALRCDPISGHVSLFWYQQALGQGPEFLTYFQNEAQLDKSGLPSDRFFAERPEGSVSTLKIQRTQQEDSAVYLCASSLDDRTLGTDTQYFGPGTRLTVL.